This T cell receptor beta chain was recorded in a study of blood T cell repertoires in COVID-19. Sequencing was performed with immunoSEQ multiplex PCR; in TCRdb, only in-frame clones are kept and a portion is missing. This sample has 140,000 to 150,000 clones, with around 81% found just once. The ends lost 5 bases at V and 6 bases at J; junction bases unmatched: 8. This CDR3 region has 14 residues. Germline CDR1 and CDR2: SGHAT and FQNNGV. V and J are TRBV11-2 and TRBJ1-2; 8 nucleotides agree with TRBD1. Sequencing input: peripheral blood. This receptor was identified in a woman between 40 and 50 years old with active or convalescent COVID-19. The CDR3 region is CASSLNPGGDGYTF. As DNA, the CDR3 is TGTGCCAGCAGCCTAAACCCAGGGGGCGATGGCTACACCTTC.